The 30 T cell receptor beta chains presented below share a single source sample, sequenced in a study of T cells in Graves' hyperthyroidism and ophthalmopathy. Amplification targeted TCR beta CDR3 regions from RNA transcripts. An initial round of RT-PCR targeting the TCR CDR3 relied on the HTBI primer set. TCRdb re-called the multiplex PCR reads through MiXCR, storing one row per CDR3 protein. Here the sample spans 250,000 to 300,000 distinct CDR3 sequences, less than 15% being singletons. Sequenced material: blood. The receptors here all came from a woman between 40 and 55 years old with Graves' hyperthyroidism that later progressed to Graves' ophthalmopathy.

This clonotype came up many times. The chain couples TRBV7-3 to TRBJ2-2; D possibly corresponds to TRBD2 (5 bases). Looked up from germline, CDR1 is SGHTA and CDR2 is FQGTGA. The CDR3 has 15 amino acids. Trimming removed 1 base at V and 1 base at J, with 7 bases between. The DNA for the CDR3 is TGTGCCAGCAGCTTAAGGGGAGAGAACACCGGGGAGCTGTTTTTT. Translating it yields CASSLRGENTGELFF.

This clonotype was counted between two and nine times. This chain joins TRBV15 and TRBJ2-1, with D possibly being TRBD2 (5 bases). Trimming left V 0 bases short and J 9 bases short, with 18 bases between. Germline V lookup: CDR1 LNHNV, CDR2 YYDKDF (reference sequence). The length of the CDR3 is 16 residues. The CDR3 DNA sequence: TGTGCCACCAGCAGAGACGGTAGCCTGATTGGGAGTGAGCAGTTCTTC. Translated, it gives CATSRDGSLIGSEQFF. The full variable domain, completed using reference TRBV15 and TRBJ2-1, is DAMVIQNPRYQVTQFGKPVTLSCSQTLNHNVMYWYQQKSSQAPKLLFHYYDKDFNNEADTPDNFQSRRPNTSFCFLDIRSPGLGDTAMYLCATSRDGSLIGSEQFFGPGTRLTVL.

This clonotype was counted many times. CDR3: CASSARHSNQPQHF. CDR3 nucleotide sequence: TGTGCCAGCAGCGCCCGGCATAGCAATCAGCCCCAGCATTTT. The genes are TRBV13 and TRBJ1-5; no clear D gene. The length of the CDR3 is 14 residues. Trimming pared 5 bases from V and 0 bases from J, leaving 8 bases between. In germline, CDR1 is PRHDT, CDR2 FYEKMQ (reference sequence). Supplemented by reference TRBV13 and TRBJ1-5, the full variable domain reads AAGVIQSPRHLIKEKRETATLKCYPIPRHDTVYWYQQGPGQDPQFLISFYEKMQSDKGSIPDRFSAQQFSDYHSELNMSSLELGDSALYFCASSARHSNQPQHFGDGTRLSIL.

This clonotype has at least ten counts. This sequence joins TRBV20-1 and TRBJ1-1; 9 nucleotides align to TRBD1. The CDR3 length is 16 residues. Per the germline V gene, CDR1 is DFQATT and CDR2 is SNEGSKA (reference sequence). Trimming took 1 base from V and 1 from J; bases not matched to a gene: 7. CDR3 DNA sequence: TGCAGTGCTAGAGTTATCGACAGGGGGTGGAACACTGAAGCTTTCTTT. It translates to CSARVIDRGWNTEAFF.

The gene calls are TRBV4-2 and TRBJ2-1; 11 bases line up with TRBD2. V trimming: 3 bases; J trimming: 9 bases; junction bases outside the gene matches: 10. The CDR3 is 16 residues long. Germline V gene lookup returns CDR1 LGHNA and CDR2 YNFKEQ. The CDR3 region is CASSHLSGRDNGEQFF. The CDR3 DNA is TGTGCCAGCAGCCACCTTAGCGGGAGGGACAATGGTGAGCAGTTCTTC.

This chain joins TRBV5-1 and TRBJ1-1; TRBD1 aligns across 7 bases. V was clipped by 1 base and J by 0 bases; unmatched bases: 9. Per germline, CDR1 SGHRS and CDR2 YFSETQ. The CDR3 is 17 residues long. Written as DNA, the CDR3 is TGCGCCAGCAGCTTGTCCGGGACAGTGATTATGAACACTGAAGCTTTCTTT. Its protein product is CASSLSGTVIMNTEAFF.

There are many counts of this clonotype. The chain recombines TRBV27 with TRBJ2-7; 10 nucleotides align to TRBD1. V gave up 6 bases and J gave up 3 bases; unmatched junction bases: 5. Germline-derived CDR1 and CDR2 are MNHEY and SMNVEV (reference sequence). The CDR3 spans 14 residues. The CDR3 sequence: CASRYGTGVYEQYF. In nucleotides, the CDR3 is TGTGCCAGCAGGTACGGGACAGGGGTCTACGAGCAGTACTTC.

The CDR3 spells CATSDTLAHNEQFF. The DNA for the CDR3 is TGTGCCACCAGTGATACTTTAGCTCACAATGAGCAGTTCTTC. V usage is TRBV24-1 and J usage is TRBJ2-1; D not certain. V was shortened by 3 bases and J by 5 bases, with 10 bases between the two germline ends. Germline V gives CDR1 KGHDR, CDR2 SFDVKD. The CDR3 covers 14 residues.

This clonotype was counted only a few times. This sequence joins TRBV19 and TRBJ2-4; unclear D gene. Trimming took 0 bases from V and 6 from J, leaving 6 bases between them. Germline-derived CDR1 and CDR2 are LNHDA and SQIVND (reference sequence). The length of the CDR3 is 13 residues. CDR3 sequence (DNA): TGTGCCAGTAGTATAGATAAGGGAAACATTCAGTACTTC. This encodes CASSIDKGNIQYF.

The rearrangement joins TRBV20-1 to TRBJ2-3, with 8 bases identical to TRBD2. Germline CDR1 reads DFQATT; CDR2 reads SNEGSKA (reference sequence). CDR3 size: 14 residues. The J segment lost 4 bases and the V segment lost 3 bases, leaving 6 bases of the junction unmatched. CDR3 bases: TGCAGTGCTAGGCCGGGACTAGGGGCAGATACGCAGTATTTT. Its protein is CSARPGLGADTQYF.

This clonotype occurred many times. The chain uses TRBV19 and TRBJ2-3; D is unresolved. The CDR3 covers 11 residues. The V end was cut by 9 bases, the J end by 6 bases, with 10 bases between. Per the germline V gene, CDR1 is LNHDA and CDR2 is SQIVND (reference sequence). The CDR3 region is CASSIGDTQYF. In nucleotides, the CDR3 is TGTGCCAGCTCCATCGGGGATACGCAGTATTTT.

Worth noting for this clonotype: Being one base from a much bigger clone, this may be a read error. The chain uses TRBV9 and TRBJ2-7; 8 positions match TRBD2. CDR3 length: 16 amino acids. Trimming removed 4 bases from V and 3 bases from J; junction bases left unmatched: 12. CDR1 is SGDLS, CDR2 YYNGEE, per germline. The CDR3 bases are TGTGCCAGCAGCCCGGAGGTGAGCGGGAGTTTCTACGAGCAGTACTTC. Translating gives CASSPEVSGSFYEQYF.

Many counts were recorded for this clonotype. V is TRBV28 and J is TRBJ2-7; 10 nucleotides align to TRBD1. CDR3 length: 17 amino acids. Trimming took 6 bases from V and 2 from J; bases not matched to a gene: 13. Per germline, CDR1 MDHEN and CDR2 SYDVKM. The CDR3 here is CASSLPPPGQGPYEQYF. The CDR3 nucleotides are TGTGCCAGCAGCCTCCCCCCGCCGGGACAGGGGCCCTACGAGCAGTACTTC.

Only a few counts were recorded for this clonotype. The V call is TRBV6-5, the J call TRBJ2-1; D is unclear. The CDR3 contains 14 residues. The germline gives CDR1 MNHEY, CDR2 SVGAGI. V shed 3 bases and J shed 8 bases, with 14 bases lying between them. Written as DNA, the CDR3 is TGTGCCAGCAGTTATAGGGAAACTGTCGATGAGCAGTTCTTC. Translation gives CASSYRETVDEQFF.

The chain couples TRBV19 to TRBJ2-7; 13 nucleotides agree with TRBD2. The V gene end was trimmed by 5 bases and the J gene end by 6 bases; junction bases not matched to a gene: 13. The CDR3 is 17 residues long. The germline V gene encodes CDR1 LNHDA and CDR2 SQIVND (reference sequence). The CDR3: CASSEHRTSGSRREQYF. CDR3 DNA: TGTGCCAGTAGTGAGCATCGGACTAGCGGGAGTCGCCGCGAGCAGTACTTC. Looking up the rest from reference TRBV19 and TRBJ2-7 gives the full variable domain: DGGITQSPKYLFRKEGQNVTLSCEQNLNHDAMYWYRQDPGQGLRLIYYSQIVNDFQKGDIAEGYSVSREKKESFPLTVTSAQKNPTAFYLCASSEHRTSGSRREQYFGPGTRLTVT.

This clonotype was seen many times. CDR3 sequence reads: CASSLYQNTEAFF. The CDR3 nucleotides read TGTGCCAGCAGTTTATATCAGAACACTGAAGCTTTCTTT. The chain links TRBV12-3 or TRBV12-4 to TRBJ1-1, with D hard to call. Trimming shortened V by 2 bases and J by 1 base, and 5 bases separated the two germline ends. The CDR3 is 13 residues long.

This clonotype came up a few times. The V call is TRBV20-1, the J call TRBJ1-2; no firm D call. The CDR3 covers 12 residues. V lost 6 bases, J lost 4 bases, and 12 bases lay in between. CDR1 and CDR2 from the germline V gene are DFQATT and SNEGSKA (reference sequence). The CDR3 here is CSAGGESYGYTF. The DNA for the CDR3 is TGCAGTGCAGGTGGGGAGTCCTATGGCTACACCTTC.

This clonotype has a count of ten or more. The CDR3 here is CAISEPGSMNTEAFF. As DNA, the CDR3 is TGTGCCATCAGTGAACCCGGGAGCATGAACACTGAAGCTTTCTTT. The chain couples TRBV10-3 to TRBJ1-1; D ambiguous. Deletions cut 3 bases from V and 0 bases from J, with 11 bases between. The CDR3 runs to 15 residues. Germline V CDR1 and CDR2: ENHRY, SYGVKD.

This clonotype occurred many times. The rearrangement links TRBV28 to TRBJ1-5, with D unresolved. This CDR3 is 16 amino acids long. V lost 4 bases and J lost 2, with 15 bases in between. Germline loops: CDR1 MDHEN, CDR2 SYDVKM. For the CDR3, the DNA is TGTGCCAGCAGTTCCCACAGCCTTGGGGGCAATCAGCCCCAGCATTTT. This translates into CASSSHSLGGNQPQHF.

This clonotype occurred many times. An end of the junction differs from the germline gene, which may be a read error. The genes are TRBV12-3 or TRBV12-4 and TRBJ1-1, with TRBD1 as a possible D gene (5 bases). CDR3 length: 14 residues. CDR3 loop: CTSTHVGGGTEAFF. The CDR3 bases are TGTACCAGCACCCACGTGGGGGGAGGCACTGAAGCTTTCTTT.

This clonotype was seen repeatedly, ten times or more. The CDR3 nucleotides read TGTGCCACCAGTGATACTCACGGGGAAGCTTTCTTT. Translating it yields CATSDTHGEAFF. The chain combines TRBV24-1 with TRBJ1-1; the D is unclear. Germline values: CDR1 KGHDR, CDR2 SFDVKD. Trimming took 3 bases from V and 8 from J, leaving 9 bases between them. The CDR3 is made up of 12 amino acids.

This clonotype was detected many times. V gene TRBV6-1 combines with J gene TRBJ2-7; TRBD1 aligns across 9 bases. J gave up 1 base and V 5 bases, and 6 bases lay outside the gene matches. Per the germline V gene, CDR1 is MNHNS and CDR2 is SASEGT. The CDR3 is made up of 15 amino acids. CDR3 residues: CASSPLGQGSYEQYF. The CDR3 DNA reads TGTGCCAGCAGTCCTCTGGGACAGGGTTCCTACGAGCAGTACTTC.

This clonotype has a count of ten or more. The gene calls are TRBV28 and TRBJ2-5; 11 bases match TRBD2. The CDR3 contains 19 residues. Per germline, CDR1 MDHEN and CDR2 SYDVKM. V lost 4 bases to trimming and J lost 5 bases; unmatched junction nucleotides: 18. CDR3 protein: CASSSPGLRTSGLGETQYF. The CDR3 DNA is TGTGCCAGCAGTTCACCGGGCCTCAGGACTAGCGGGCTCGGGGAGACCCAGTACTTC.

This clonotype was counted ten times or more. This chain links TRBV20-1 with TRBJ2-1, with unresolved D. Germline V gives CDR1 DFQATT, CDR2 SNEGSKA (reference sequence). V lost 2 bases to trimming and J lost 8 bases, with 10 bases between them. The CDR3 totals 12 residues. CDR3 nucleotides: TGCAGTGCTAGATATCTAGACTATGAGCAGTTCTTC. This encodes CSARYLDYEQFF.

This clonotype was seen at least ten times. This chain uses TRBV28 with TRBJ1-2, with D tentatively TRBD1 (5 bases). Trimming left V 8 bases short and J 8 bases short, with 15 bases between. Germline CDR1 reads MDHEN; CDR2 reads SYDVKM. This CDR3 is 12 amino acids long. In DNA form, the CDR3 reads TGTGCCAGCGGCACAGGCCCGAAGGGCTACACCTTC. Amino acid sequence: CASGTGPKGYTF.

There are many counts of this clonotype. CDR3 protein: CASSRGLAGANTGELFF. CDR3 sequence (DNA): TGTGCCAGCAGTCGGGGACTAGCGGGTGCGAACACCGGGGAGCTGTTTTTT. The rearrangement joins TRBV12-3 or TRBV12-4 to TRBJ2-2; 12 bases map to TRBD2. Germline trimming cut 5 bases from V and 0 bases from J; bases unmatched to any gene: 4. The CDR3 is 17 residues long.

V usage is TRBV6-5 and J usage is TRBJ1-2, with no clear D. The germline gives CDR1 MNHEY, CDR2 SVGAGI. This CDR3 is 13 amino acids long. V lost 0 bases and J lost 7, with 9 bases in between. Here the CDR3 reads CASSYSITFGYTF. For the CDR3, the DNA is TGTGCCAGCAGTTACTCGATTACATTTGGCTACACCTTC.

This clonotype occurred many times. V usage is TRBV6-1 and J usage is TRBJ1-6; D might be TRBD1 (6 bases). Trimming pared 5 bases from V and 7 bases from J, leaving 15 bases between. CDR1 is MNHNS and CDR2 is SASEGT in the germline V gene. This CDR3 has 15 residues. The CDR3 DNA reads TGTGCCAGCAGTCGGAACGGACAGTTGAATTCACCCCTCCACTTT. It is translated as CASSRNGQLNSPLHF.

This clonotype occurred many times. CDR3 DNA: TGTGCCATCAAGGGACAGCACCACAATGAGCAGTTCTTC. Its translation: CAIKGQHHNEQFF. V gene TRBV10-3 combines with J gene TRBJ2-1; TRBD1 aligns across 7 bases. CDR1 and CDR2 from the germline V gene are ENHRY and SYGVKD. The CDR3 is 13 residues long. Trimming at V came to 7 bases and at J to 5 bases, leaving 5 bases not matched to a gene.

V is TRBV28 and J is TRBJ1-4; perhaps TRBD1 as D (5 bases). V was cut by 4 bases and J by 8 bases, with 14 bases left in between. Germline V gene sequence: CDR1 MDHEN, CDR2 SYDVKM. CDR3 length: 14 amino acids. CDR3 DNA: TGTGCCAGCAGTTCCCAGGGCATCTGGGAAAAACTGTTTTTT. Translated: CASSSQGIWEKLFF.